One TCR beta chain is described in this entry. This sample was included in a study of blood T cell repertoires in COVID-19. Overall study context: The United States, Italy and Spain provided the acute and convalescent COVID-19 samples. Sample material is recorded as cDNA or gDNA derived from T cells, B-cell-depleted T cells, or PBMCs.

This CDR3 comprises 13 residues. CDR1 is MNHEY and CDR2 is SVGEGT in the germline V gene. The germline V and J ends were trimmed by 6 bases and 10 bases, with 13 bases remaining between them. In the study's own analysis: Scientists estimated how many nucleated cells there were by amplifying reference gene primers. The assay was immunoSEQ multiplex PCR, and TCRdb's table has in-frame clones only and misses some. V and J calls and clone size are copied from that table; D and trimming were computed from the DNA. The sample has over 110,000 clones, approximately 80% seen once. The origin of this receptor is a human donor in a cohort sampled during active COVID-19. This chain connects TRBV6-2 or TRBV6-3 to TRBJ1-6; possibly TRBD1 for D (6 bases). Sequencing was carried out using peripheral blood. Here the CDR3 DNA reads TGTGCCAGCAGCATACAGGGAGACTCACCCCTCCACTTT. Translating gives CASSIQGDSPLHF.